The next 23 T cell receptor beta chains were all read from a single sample in a study of technical replicates of blood from a few donors. TCRdb's table, derived via immunoSEQ multiplex PCR, lists solely in-frame clones and lacks some. The sample shows 65,000 to 75,000 clones, roughly 86% of them seen only once. The specimen was PBMCs. The origin of the receptors is a human donor in good health. Some clones in this sample may be carry-over from other donors' samples.

This sequence joins TRBV18 and TRBJ2-1, with 11 nucleotides matching TRBD2. The CDR3 totals 17 residues. The junction had 16 bases not matched to a gene; V was cut back by 6 bases and J by 9 bases. Germline V CDR1 and CDR2: KGHSH, LQKENI. The DNA of the CDR3 is TGTGCCAGCTCCCCCAGCACTAGCGGGAGTGTTTCTGCTGAGCAGTTCTTC. Protein product: CASSPSTSGSVSAEQFF. The variable domain in full, completed from reference TRBV18 and TRBJ2-1, reads NAGVMQNPRHLVRRRGQEARLRCSPMKGHSHVYWYRQLPEEGLKFMVYLQKENIIDESGMPKERFSAEFPKEGPSILRIQQVVRGDSAAYFCASSPSTSGSVSAEQFFGPGTRLTVL.

This chain joins TRBV4-3 and TRBJ2-7; D possibly corresponds to TRBD2 (5 bases). CDR3 size: 14 residues. Trimming took 0 bases from V and 0 from J, leaving 6 bases between them. From germline, CDR1 is LGHNA and CDR2 YSLEER. CDR3: CASSQDRGSYEQYF. Written as DNA, the CDR3 is TGCGCCAGCAGCCAAGATCGGGGCTCCTACGAGCAGTACTTC.

V usage is TRBV7-9 and J usage is TRBJ2-1, with no clear D. The V and J ends lost 2 bases and 0 bases respectively, with 8 bases between them. Germline CDR1 is SEHNR and CDR2 is FQNEAQ (reference sequence). This CDR3 comprises 15 residues. As DNA, the CDR3 is TGTGCCAGCAGCTTACCGGTGAGCTCCTACAATGAGCAGTTCTTC. Translation gives CASSLPVSSYNEQFF.

V and J are TRBV5-1 and TRBJ1-2; 10 nucleotides agree with TRBD1. V lost 0 bases, J lost 3 bases, and 8 bases stayed unmatched. Looked up from germline, CDR1 is SGHRS and CDR2 is YFSETQ. CDR3 length: 17 residues. For the CDR3, the DNA is TGCGCCAGCAGCTTGGCCGATCTAGGGACAGGGGACTATGGCTACACCTTC. As protein: CASSLADLGTGDYGYTF.

The CDR3 sequence: CASSGHRSTDTQYF. The DNA for the CDR3 is TGTGCCAGCAGTGGACACCGTAGCACAGATACGCAGTATTTT. The J gene is TRBJ2-3, the V gene TRBV2, with D hard to call. Trimming pared 4 bases from V and 0 bases from J, leaving 8 bases between. Germline values: CDR1 SNHLY, CDR2 FYNNEI. The CDR3 is 14 amino acids.

The chain recombines TRBV27 with TRBJ2-3, with 7 bases lining up with TRBD1. The length of the CDR3 is 14 residues. Germline V gives CDR1 MNHEY, CDR2 SMNVEV (reference sequence). V trimming: 6 bases; J trimming: 2 bases; junction bases outside the gene matches: 5. In DNA, the CDR3 is TGTGCCAGCAGACAGGGGTCACCCACAGATACGCAGTATTTT. It is translated as CASRQGSPTDTQYF.

The CDR3: CASSPLYNSLNTEAFF. In DNA, the CDR3 is TGCGCCAGCAGCCCTCTATACAACAGCTTAAACACTGAAGCTTTCTTT. V is TRBV5-1 and J is TRBJ1-1, with unresolved D. Germline loops: CDR1 SGHRS, CDR2 YFSETQ. V dropped 4 bases and J dropped 2 bases, with 18 bases sitting between them. There are 16 residues in the CDR3.

This clone was counted a single time. The genes are TRBV5-1 and TRBJ2-7; 13 positions match TRBD2. The germline V gene has CDR1 SGHRS and CDR2 YFSETQ. The CDR3 covers 16 residues. With V trimmed by 3 bases and J by 2 bases, 5 bases remained unmatched. The CDR3 protein is CASSSVLAGGAYEQYF. In DNA form, the CDR3 reads TGCGCCAGCAGCTCCGTACTAGCGGGGGGGGCCTACGAGCAGTACTTC.

This chain connects TRBV18 to TRBJ2-3, with D possibly being TRBD1 (7 bases). The CDR3 runs to 17 residues. The V end was cut by 3 bases, the J end by 3 bases, with 19 bases between. CDR1 KGHSH and CDR2 LQKENI come from the germline V gene. DNA for the CDR3: TGTGCCAGCTCACCGCAGGGGGGCCCCTCGGGGACAGATACGCAGTATTTT. Translated: CASSPQGGPSGTDTQYF.

This chain links TRBV4-1 with TRBJ2-6; unclear D gene. The CDR3 has 14 residues. Looked up from germline, CDR1 is MGHRA and CDR2 is YSYEKL. V was trimmed by 0 bases and J by 2 bases, leaving 2 bases between them. DNA for the CDR3: TGCGCCAGCAGCCAAGATACTGGGGCCAACGTCCTGACTTTC. Translating gives CASSQDTGANVLTF.

This clone was recorded only once. The chain recombines TRBV5-6 with TRBJ1-2; D might be TRBD1 (5 bases). The V gene lost 4 bases and the J gene lost 0 bases, with 13 bases spanning the gap. The CDR3 has 15 residues. From germline, CDR1 is SGHDT and CDR2 YYEEEE. CDR3 bases: TGTGCCAGCAGCCCCCTGGGGCTCGCTAACTATGGCTACACCTTC. As protein: CASSPLGLANYGYTF.

V usage is TRBV7-3 and J usage is TRBJ2-1; 8 bases fit TRBD1. J was trimmed by 4 bases and V by 6 bases; bases with no gene match: 11. Germline V lookup: CDR1 SGHTA, CDR2 FQGTGA. The CDR3 spans 16 residues. CDR3 DNA sequence: TGTGCCAGCAGGACCCATGGGACAGGCGCGTACAATGAGCAGTTCTTC. Protein: CASRTHGTGAYNEQFF.

The V call is TRBV4-2, the J call TRBJ2-1; tentative D call: TRBD1 (7 bases). The length of the CDR3 is 14 residues. The germline V and J ends were trimmed by 5 bases and 6 bases, with 14 bases remaining between them. The V gene's germline CDR1 is LGHNA and CDR2 YNFKEQ. The CDR3 nucleotides are TGTGCCAGCAGCTCGGGCCAGGGGGGCAATGAGCAGTTCTTC. This encodes CASSSGQGGNEQFF.

The CDR3 bases are TGTGCCAGCACAGGCTCCTATAATTCACCCCTCCACTTT. It yields the protein CASTGSYNSPLHF. The V gene is TRBV6-5, the J gene TRBJ1-6; no definite D call. The CDR3 is made up of 13 amino acids. V gave up 7 bases and J gave up 0 bases, with 4 bases separating them. The V gene's germline CDR1 is MNHEY and CDR2 SVGAGI.

This chain uses TRBV6-5 with TRBJ1-2, with TRBD1 identical over 7 bases. The CDR3 loop spans 15 amino acids. Trimming removed 5 bases from V and 0 bases from J; junction bases left unmatched: 6. Germline CDR1 and CDR2: MNHEY and SVGAGI. The CDR3 protein is CASSRRQGANYGYTF. The DNA of the CDR3 is TGTGCCAGCAGTCGTCGACAGGGAGCTAACTATGGCTACACCTTC.

This chain connects TRBV2 to TRBJ2-4; TRBD1 aligns across 8 bases. Germline V gene lookup returns CDR1 SNHLY and CDR2 FYNNEI. CDR3 size: 14 residues. V shed 6 bases and J 8 bases; nucleotides not matched to a gene: 9. Here the CDR3 reads CASRGGQGRDIQYF. The CDR3, as DNA: TGTGCCAGCAGAGGAGGACAGGGAAGAGACATTCAGTACTTC.

This clone was counted a few times. This chain connects TRBV4-3 to TRBJ2-1, with D perhaps TRBD2 (5 bases). V was trimmed by 0 bases and J by 4 bases, leaving 10 bases between them. The CDR3 runs 15 residues. Germline CDR1 LGHNA, CDR2 YSLEER. Here the CDR3 DNA reads TGCGCCAGCAGCCAAGAGGTCCTAGCTTACAATGAGCAGTTCTTC. It is translated as CASSQEVLAYNEQFF.

The chain employs TRBV5-1 and TRBJ2-7; 8 bases match TRBD2. V shed 2 bases, J shed 0 bases, and the junction held 4 bases outside the gene matches. The CDR3 loop spans 15 amino acids. Germline lookup yields CDR1 SGHRS and CDR2 YFSETQ. Written as DNA, the CDR3 is TGCGCCAGCAGCTTAAGCGGGGGTAGCTCCTACGAGCAGTACTTC. Translation: CASSLSGGSSYEQYF.

The chain couples TRBV4-1 to TRBJ2-1, with D perhaps TRBD2 (5 bases). V lost 4 bases and J 1 base, leaving 11 bases between the germline ends. Germline V gives CDR1 MGHRA, CDR2 YSYEKL. This CDR3 comprises 15 residues. CDR3: CASSRSAASYNEQFF. CDR3 DNA: TGCGCCAGCAGCCGATCAGCGGCATCCTACAATGAGCAGTTCTTC.

The rearrangement links TRBV7-3 to TRBJ2-1; 9 bases are a match to TRBD2. J gave up 8 bases and V 5 bases, and 10 bases lay outside the gene matches. Germline CDR1 SGHTA, CDR2 FQGTGA. The CDR3 covers 15 residues. The CDR3 DNA reads as TGTGCCAGCAGCACGGGACTAGCATTCGGTCATGAGCAGTTCTTC. This translates into CASSTGLAFGHEQFF.

The chain joins TRBV10-1 to TRBJ2-5; 8 bases agree with TRBD1. The CDR3 contains 15 residues. The germline CDR1 and CDR2 sequences are WNHNN and SYGVQD (reference sequence). Trimming cost V 11 bases and J 5 bases; bases outside gene matches: 16. The CDR3 DNA sequence: TGCGCCGGAATGGACAGGGCACATATCCGGGAGACCCAGTACTTC. Translation gives CAGMDRAHIRETQYF.

The count of this clone is one. The chain employs TRBV2 and TRBJ1-2; 10 bases map to TRBD1. V shed 4 bases and J 6 bases; nucleotides not matched to a gene: 5. The CDR3 sequence is 14 residues long. CDR1 is SNHLY and CDR2 is FYNNEI in the germline V gene. The CDR3 DNA reads as TGTGCCAGCAGTGTTGGACAGGGGGTCCATGGCTACACCTTC. Amino acid sequence: CASSVGQGVHGYTF.

The rearrangement uses TRBV6-5 and TRBJ2-5, with 9 bases lining up with TRBD1. The germline V gene has CDR1 MNHEY and CDR2 SVGAGI. CDR3 length equals 15 residues. The J segment lost 5 bases and the V segment lost 1 base, leaving 5 bases of the junction unmatched. CDR3 sequence: CASSYFTGGLETQYF. CDR3 bases: TGTGCCAGCAGTTACTTCACAGGGGGCCTGGAGACCCAGTACTTC.